This T cell receptor beta chain was sequenced during a study of cytomegalovirus exposure and HLA in healthy donors (dated by TCRdb to about 2017). Regarding the study in general: According to an earlier analysis of 550 to 700 of the donors, about 179 million T cells yielded 117 million unique TCR beta sequences and more than 250 Gb of sequence data. Genome-wide SNP genotypes for about 65% of the 666 donors were used in a later genetic analysis, which treated that subset as a discovery cohort. Four or five DR-DQ haplotypes were handled as single units for association and clustering because linkage in the cohort was strong. An earlier analysis of roughly 600 of the donors used high-throughput TCR beta sequencing to judge whether each TCR beta V gene segment behaved as functional or pseudogenic. The study aimed to test whether cataloging public T cell receptors could reveal signatures of past pathogen exposure. Among some 410 genotyped donors of the cohort, an average of roughly 230,000 unique TCR beta nucleotide sequences was sequenced per donor, of which about 18% were non-productive. Of the approximately 400 genotyped donors, roughly 85% fell in the genetic ancestry cluster associated with self-reported Caucasian donors. Alongside the repertoire data, information on donor age, sex, ethnicity and CMV serostatus was compiled. Along with the approximately 650-subject first cohort, a separate validation cohort of over a hundred different subjects was used. Every discovery cohort repertoire had been produced on one sequencing platform. A later analysis re-analyzed previously published TCR beta repertoires from approximately 670 donors and added high-resolution HLA genotyping to study TCR occurrence patterns. The study combined high-throughput TCR immunosequencing, statistical association of individual TCRs with disease status, and machine learning to predict cytomegalovirus infection status. In the later analysis, no new phenotypic data were used to find candidate immune exposures; instead, reliance was placed on TCR beta sequences and their occurrence across donors. An early release covering roughly 600 HLA-typed donors comprised about 300 gigabases of sequencing data and some 79 million unique TCR sequences. The number of typed donors differed by locus: 629-630 for A, B, C, DRB1 and DQB1; 522 for DQA1; some 610 for DPA1; and around 470 for DPB1. Both class I and class II loci were covered by HLA typing, at four-digit resolution. Using immunosequencing, the study profiled T cell repertoires from 550 to 750 subjects and related those repertoires to cytomegalovirus serostatus. General conclusions and limits of the study: In a later analysis, 16,951 TCR beta sequences were associated with specific HLA alleles at a false discovery rate of 0.05. The only immune exposure information available for the cohort was CMV serostatus. In a later analysis, HLA-associated TCR beta chains were found to be more clonally expanded and to have lower generation probabilities than equally common non-associated chains. When HLA alleles, especially DR and DQ, strongly co-occurred, attributing TCR associations to individual alleles was difficult. In a later genetic analysis, fewer N-insertions in productive TCRs were reported among donors in an Asian-associated ancestry cluster than the roughly 700-donor mean. In the study, approximately 160 TCR beta chains were listed as associated with cytomegalovirus. A group of highly shared sequence variants was considered likely to be a technical artifact of the sequencing pipeline. According to a later analysis, parvovirus B19, influenza, CMV and Epstein-Barr virus appeared linked to several top co-occurrence clusters. Because counts were too low, about 15 rarely observed V segments, including chromosome 9 orphons, were left out of the earlier analysis of 587 of the donors. In a later analysis, TCR association rates were found to vary across HLA loci, with the most associated TCRs seen for DRB1 alleles and the fewest for HLA-C alleles. The classifier was reported to diagnose cytomegalovirus status with high specificity and sensitivity in both the original cohort and the validation cohort. The authors suggested that the approach could potentially be generalized to other disease states and immunological phenotypes. A further reported finding was that TCR beta sequences accurately predicted the HLA-A and HLA-B alleles for most subjects in the first cohort. In vitro tests confirmed that a few of the cytomegalovirus-associated TCR beta chains recognize cytomegalovirus antigens. In this cohort, only TCR beta chains were sequenced, and detectable features were limited by the absence of alpha or paired-chain data. Roughly uniform sequencing depth across donors was assumed in presence/absence analyses, although this assumption may not hold. Most TCR sequences were observed very rarely across donors, whereas some public TCRs were present in many individuals. An earlier analysis of approximately 530 of the donors showed that most TCR beta V segments appeared in productive rearrangements either about 87% or about 30% of the time, which broadly matched IMGT annotations. Linkage disequilibrium might explain the correlated functional status among segregating V segments, but an unknown experimental factor could not be ruled out. V-gene and J-gene trimming of TCR beta chains was associated with a missense DCLRE1C variant in a later genetic analysis, and the association was replicated in an independent cohort. According to a later analysis, most CMV-associated TCR beta chains appeared to be HLA-restricted, and the HLA associations seemed to be driven largely by CMV exposure. Because some donors lacked HLA typing at each locus, the association tests relied only on the typed subset.

In total, 666 healthy bone marrow donors made up the cohort. All cohort members were sampled while nominally healthy, although unrecorded immune exposures were likely present. The donor was CMV seronegative and belonged to the group of over 350 seronegative cohort members. Every donor gave a peripheral blood sample, and the peripheral blood mononuclear cells from that sample were used for TCR beta sequencing. The Qiagen DNeasy Blood Extraction Kit was used to extract genomic DNA from the blood cell samples. Library prep was done by the immunoSEQ multiplex PCR assay. A mixture of 60 forward primers for TCR Vbeta segments and 13 reverse primers for TCR Jbeta segments was used in the multiplex PCR. Amplification of the CDR3 region of rearranged TCR beta genes was performed with a multiplex PCR assay on genomic DNA. On the Illumina HiSeq System, the amplified TCR beta libraries were sequenced as 87-base-pair reads. Under the source paper's analysis protocol: Across the 640 or so repertoires, a later analysis counted tens of millions of unique TCR beta chains, roughly 11 million of which were shared by at least two donors. Raw reads were error-corrected and collapsed into unique sequences by a nearest-neighbor algorithm in which closely related sequences were merged to remove PCR and sequencing errors. CDR3 sequences were aligned to IMGT reference sequences to assign V, D and J gene segments. Each retained sequence needed at least a six-nucleotide match to both a V gene segment and a J gene segment. A rearrangement was called productive if the CDR3 had no stop codons and remained in frame with V and J, and every other rearrangement was called non-productive. Following IMGT convention, CDR3 was defined as the stretch from the second conserved V-encoded cysteine up to the conserved J-encoded phenylalanine. In an earlier analysis of approximately 590 of the donors, sequences lacking an unambiguous match to a single V gene segment were excluded. An earlier analysis of a few hundred of the donors classified V segments as functional when productive rearrangements were above 56.7% and as segregating when the standard deviation between donors was above 5%. A statistical classification framework was built for diagnosing cytomegalovirus status from the catalog of TCR beta chain sequences. A later analysis assigned V and J genes by comparing TCR nucleotide sequences with IMGT/GENE-DB human TR gene sequences. The TCRdist pipeline was used in a later analysis to assign CDR3 sequences and most-parsimonious VDJ recombination scenarios. In a later analysis, each TCR beta chain was defined by its CDR3 amino acid sequence together with its V-gene family, and reads without a unique V-gene family were excluded. A later analysis removed several hundred highly shared, low-generation-probability nucleotide sequences to deal with suspected cross-contamination and a sequencing artifact. For each public chain, a later analysis derived a clonal expansion index from normalized ranks of inferred template counts within each repertoire. A later analysis computed generation probabilities with a VDJ recombination model fitted to out-of-frame rearrangements, and checked the results against IGoR. In a later analysis, hypergeometric tests were used to score TCR-TCR, TCR-HLA and TCR-CMV co-occurrence, with a repertoire-size bias correction applied to TCR pairs. In a later analysis, false discovery rates were estimated by permuting HLA or CMV assignments 20 times. In a later analysis, co-occurring TCRs were grouped using DBSCAN, and TCRdist sequence similarity was added for clustering within HLA-allele-positive subsets. Co-occurrence clustering excluded repertoires with fewer than 30,000 or more than 120,000 public chains, plus five with anomalous nucleotide sharing. Not all clones reach the TCRdb copy of this immuneACCESS table, which keeps in-frame sequences only. Checked studies attribute under half of the gap to unresolved V genes and leave the rest unexplained. Clone size and V and J calls were adopted from that table, with D and trimming inferred from the DNA. For this sample the table gives over 150,000 clones, of which around 79% were detected only once. 4.3% of the sample goes to the ten largest clones.

Comment on this clone: Its specific antigen is unknown. The input lacks base qualities; no much larger clone sits a single base away.

The TCR comes from a man aged 35-49 years in good health and CMV-seronegative. The sample was PBMCs.

The CDR3 protein sequence reads: CASSQTGARPEAFF. The DNA sequence reads TGTGCCAGCAGTCAGACAGGGGCTAGGCCTGAAGCTTTCTTT. The V and J genes are TRBV28 and TRBJ1-1; 8 junctional bases match TRBD1. As encoded in the germline V gene, CDR1 is MDHEN while CDR2 is SYDVKM. Relative to germline, V is missing 5 bases and J is missing 6 bases, with 8 bases of the junction outside any gene match. Measured from the cysteine to the phenylalanine, the CDR3 is 14 residues long. The retained sequence is limited to the CDR3, 42 bases, with the frame set at the first base.